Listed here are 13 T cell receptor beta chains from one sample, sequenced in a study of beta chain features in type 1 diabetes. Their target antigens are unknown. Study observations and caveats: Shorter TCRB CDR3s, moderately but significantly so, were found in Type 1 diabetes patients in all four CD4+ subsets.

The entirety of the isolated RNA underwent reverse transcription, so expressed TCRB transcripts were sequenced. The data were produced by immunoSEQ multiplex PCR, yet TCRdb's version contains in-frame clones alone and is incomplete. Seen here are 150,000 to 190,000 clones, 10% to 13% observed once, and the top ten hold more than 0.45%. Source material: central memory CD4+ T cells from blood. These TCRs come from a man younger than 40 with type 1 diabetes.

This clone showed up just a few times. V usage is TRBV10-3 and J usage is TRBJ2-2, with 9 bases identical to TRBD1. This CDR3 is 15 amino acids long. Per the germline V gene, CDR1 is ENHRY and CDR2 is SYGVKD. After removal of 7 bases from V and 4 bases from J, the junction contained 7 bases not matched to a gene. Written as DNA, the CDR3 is TGTGCCATCACGGCGGGACAGGGCGGCACCGGGGAGCTGTTTTTT. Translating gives CAITAGQGGTGELFF.

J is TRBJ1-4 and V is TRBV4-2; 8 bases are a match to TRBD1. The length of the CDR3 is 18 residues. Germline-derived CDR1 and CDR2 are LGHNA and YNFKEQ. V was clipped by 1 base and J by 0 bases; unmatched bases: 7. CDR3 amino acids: CASSQVATGDATNEKLFF. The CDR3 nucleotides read TGTGCCAGCAGCCAAGTAGCGACAGGGGACGCAACTAATGAAAAACTGTTTTTT.

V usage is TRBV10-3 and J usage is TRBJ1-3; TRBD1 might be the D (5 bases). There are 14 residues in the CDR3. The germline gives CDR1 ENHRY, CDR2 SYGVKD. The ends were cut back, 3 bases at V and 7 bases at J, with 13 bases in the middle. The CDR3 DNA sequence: TGTGCCATCAGTGATGGCCAGGGTAGCAACACCATATATTTT. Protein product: CAISDGQGSNTIYF.

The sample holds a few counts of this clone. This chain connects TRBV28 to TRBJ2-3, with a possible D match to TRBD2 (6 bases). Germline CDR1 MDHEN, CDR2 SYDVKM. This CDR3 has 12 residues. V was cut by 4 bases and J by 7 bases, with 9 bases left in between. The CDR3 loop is CASSSGTYTQYF. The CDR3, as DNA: TGTGCCAGCAGTTCCGGGACTTATACGCAGTATTTT. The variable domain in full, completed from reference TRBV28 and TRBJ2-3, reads DVKVTQSSRYLVKRTGEKVFLECVQDMDHENMFWYRQDPGLGLRLIYFSYDVKMKEKGDIPEGYSVSREKKERFSLILESASTNQTSMYLCASSSGTYTQYFGPGTRLTVL.

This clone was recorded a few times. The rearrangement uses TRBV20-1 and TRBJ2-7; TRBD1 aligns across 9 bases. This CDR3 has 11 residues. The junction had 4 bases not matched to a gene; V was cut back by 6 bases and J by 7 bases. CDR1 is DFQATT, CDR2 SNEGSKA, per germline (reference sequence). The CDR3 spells CSAEGTGEQYF. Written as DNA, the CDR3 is TGCAGTGCAGAAGGGACAGGGGAGCAGTACTTC.

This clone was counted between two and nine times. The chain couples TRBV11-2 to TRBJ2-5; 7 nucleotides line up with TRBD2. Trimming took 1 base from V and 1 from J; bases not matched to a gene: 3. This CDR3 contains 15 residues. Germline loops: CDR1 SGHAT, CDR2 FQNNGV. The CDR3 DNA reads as TGTGCCAGCAGCTTAGGCGGGAGACGCCAAGAGACCCAGTACTTC. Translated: CASSLGGRRQETQYF.

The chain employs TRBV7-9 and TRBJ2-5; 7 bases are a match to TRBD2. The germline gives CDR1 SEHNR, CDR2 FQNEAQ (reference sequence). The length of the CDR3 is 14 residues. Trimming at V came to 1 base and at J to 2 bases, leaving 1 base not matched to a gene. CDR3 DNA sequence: TGTGCCAGCAGCTTAGGAGCGGGGCAAGAGACCCAGTACTTC. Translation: CASSLGAGQETQYF.

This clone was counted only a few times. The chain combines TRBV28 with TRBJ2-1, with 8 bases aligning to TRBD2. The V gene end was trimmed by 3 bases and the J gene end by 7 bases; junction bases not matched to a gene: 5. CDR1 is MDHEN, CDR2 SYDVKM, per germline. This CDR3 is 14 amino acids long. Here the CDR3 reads CASSFTGLVNEQFF. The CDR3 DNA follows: TGTGCCAGCAGTTTTACGGGACTAGTGAATGAGCAGTTCTTC.

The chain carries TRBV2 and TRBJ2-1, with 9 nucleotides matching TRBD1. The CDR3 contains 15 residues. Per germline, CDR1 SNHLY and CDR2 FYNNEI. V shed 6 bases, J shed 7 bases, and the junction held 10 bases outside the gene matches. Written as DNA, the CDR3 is TGTGCCAGCAGCGCCCTCGGGACAGGGCGAAATGAGCAGTTCTTC. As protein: CASSALGTGRNEQFF.

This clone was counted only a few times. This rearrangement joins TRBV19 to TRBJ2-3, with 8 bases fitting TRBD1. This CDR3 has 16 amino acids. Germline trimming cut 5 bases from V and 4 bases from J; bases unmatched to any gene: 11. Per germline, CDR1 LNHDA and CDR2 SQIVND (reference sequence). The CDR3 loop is CASSLVQGATADTQYF. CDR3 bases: TGTGCCAGTAGTCTCGTCCAGGGGGCAACGGCAGATACGCAGTATTTT.

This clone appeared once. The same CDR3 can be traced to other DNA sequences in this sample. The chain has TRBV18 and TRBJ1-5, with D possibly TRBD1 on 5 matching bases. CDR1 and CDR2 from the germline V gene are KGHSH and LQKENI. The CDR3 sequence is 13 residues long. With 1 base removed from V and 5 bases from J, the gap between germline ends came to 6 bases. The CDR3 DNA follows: TGTGCCAGCTCACCACGGGGGGATCAGCCCCAGCATTTT. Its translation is CASSPRGDQPQHF.

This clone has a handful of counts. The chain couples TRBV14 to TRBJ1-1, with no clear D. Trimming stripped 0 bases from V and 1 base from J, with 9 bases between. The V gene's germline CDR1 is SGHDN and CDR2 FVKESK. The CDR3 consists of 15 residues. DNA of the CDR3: TGTGCCAGCAGCCAAGATTATCCGGGGAACACTGAAGCTTTCTTT. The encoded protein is CASSQDYPGNTEAFF.

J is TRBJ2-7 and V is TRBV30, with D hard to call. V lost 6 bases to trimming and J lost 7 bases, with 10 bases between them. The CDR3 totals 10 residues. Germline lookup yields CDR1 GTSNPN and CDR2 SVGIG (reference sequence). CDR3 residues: CACGYGEQYF. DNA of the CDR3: TGTGCCTGCGGGTATGGAGAGCAGTACTTC.